This TCR beta chain was profiled in a study of T cell responses to AZD1222 COVID-19 vaccine. Study-level information: It was second doses at about 4 or about 12 weeks that were pooled.

Sequenced by immunoSEQ multiplex PCR; TCRdb stores in-frame clones only, minus some. The table has 150,000 to 200,000 clones, more than 80% seen once. The germline gives CDR1 SGHRS, CDR2 YFSETQ. V trimming: 2 bases; J trimming: 8 bases; junction bases outside the gene matches: 4. This CDR3 region has 15 residues. With regard to this clone: What it binds is not known.

Study-wide findings and caveats: Mostly white British, mostly female donors; authors suggested clonal diversity may be underestimated. Reportedly, nearly half of unique spike TCRs recognized epitopes outside B.1.351/B.1.1.7 mutations. Repertoire sampling occurred only after the peak T cell response.

V is TRBV5-1 and J is TRBJ2-1; 13 bases are shared with TRBD2. The sample here was peripheral blood, taken on day 0 of AZD1222 vaccination. The TCR originated in an adult in good health. The CDR3 sequence: CASSFGTSGADEQFF. The CDR3 DNA follows: TGCGCCAGCAGCTTCGGGACTAGCGGGGCGGATGAGCAGTTCTTC.